These 4 T cell receptor beta chains were all obtained from the same sample, sequenced in a study of T cells after yellow fever vaccination. TCRdb recomputed calls from the 5' RACE reads with MiXCR, one row per CDR3 protein. The profile shows about 300,000 distinct CDR3 sequences, around 6.8% of them singletons. The specimen comprised PBMCs, sampled about 49 days after the first yellow fever vaccination. These receptors all come from a man younger than 35 who received the YFV17D yellow fever vaccine.

This chain uses TRBV7-2 with TRBJ1-6, with D unclear. Germline V gene lookup returns CDR1 SGHTA and CDR2 FQGNSA. This CDR3 is built from 16 residues. V shed 1 base and J shed 7 bases, with 14 bases lying between them. CDR3 DNA sequence: TGTGCCAGCAGCTTAGGTAATGGGGTGAGGAATTCACCCCTCCACTTT. Its translation is CASSLGNGVRNSPLHF.

The chain joins TRBV5-4 to TRBJ2-5, with D possibly called TRBD1 or TRBD2 (6 bases each). V was pared by 0 bases and J by 4 bases, with 13 bases between. This CDR3 spans 15 amino acids. Per the germline V gene, CDR1 is SGHNT and CDR2 is YYREEE (reference sequence). CDR3 in amino acids: CASSLEGGPSETQYF. CDR3 DNA: TGTGCCAGCAGCTTGGAGGGGGGCCCATCAGAGACCCAGTACTTC.

In its sample, this clonotype was seen a few times. The gene calls are TRBV9 and TRBJ1-6, with 9 bases that match TRBD1. The ends lost 2 bases at V and 9 bases at J; junction bases unmatched: 9. Germline values: CDR1 SGDLS, CDR2 YYNGEE. The CDR3 runs to 16 residues. The CDR3 DNA reads TGTGCCAGCAGCGTGTCTTCCGGGACAGGGCCTTCACCCCTCCACTTT. It translates to CASSVSSGTGPSPLHF.

This chain connects TRBV5-6 to TRBJ2-1, with TRBD1 as a possible D gene (6 bases). The CDR3 length is 14 residues. Trimming removed 2 bases from V and 5 bases from J, with 11 bases in between. The germline V gene encodes CDR1 SGHDT and CDR2 YYEEEE. CDR3 bases: TGTGCCAGCAGCTTACGGCAGGGGAACAATGAGCAGTTCTTC. This sequence encodes CASSLRQGNNEQFF.